What follows are 17 T cell receptor beta chains derived from one specimen sequenced in a study of OX40 agonist ivuxolimab in advanced cancers. Sequencing was performed with immunoSEQ multiplex PCR; in TCRdb, only in-frame clones are kept and a portion is missing. The table lists more than 45,000 clones, 70% to 90% of them singletons. Material: CD4+ or CD8+ T cells sorted from blood, obtained in a trial of the OX40 agonist ivuxolimab. These receptors originate from an adult with an advanced solid tumor such as melanoma, head and neck, liver or kidney cancer.

This rearrangement joins TRBV4-2 to TRBJ2-3; 8 positions match TRBD2. This CDR3 is 15 amino acids long. Unmatched junction bases numbered 8, after V lost 1 base and J lost 8 bases. Germline CDR1 is LGHNA and CDR2 is YNFKEQ. The CDR3 DNA follows: TGTGCCAGCAGCCAAGCCGCCAGCGGGAGTGGTACGCAGTATTTT. Residues: CASSQAASGSGTQYF.

The genes are TRBV5-1 and TRBJ2-6; 11 bases are a match to TRBD1. The germline gives CDR1 SGHRS, CDR2 YFSETQ. This CDR3 spans 18 amino acids. J lost 2 bases, V lost 5 bases, and 9 bases had no gene match. CDR3 sequence: CASRSRDRGFTGANVLTF. CDR3 DNA: TGCGCCAGCAGATCCCGGGACAGGGGGTTCACTGGGGCCAACGTCCTGACTTTC.

The V gene is TRBV2, the J gene TRBJ1-5; D is undetermined. The V and J ends lost 5 bases and 1 base respectively, with 9 bases between them. The CDR3 spans 14 residues. Germline CDR1 and CDR2: SNHLY and FYNNEI. CDR3 bases: TGTGCCAGCAGTCGGCAGACAAGCAATCAGCCCCAGCATTTT. Protein product: CASSRQTSNQPQHF.

V is TRBV19 and J is TRBJ1-2; D unresolved. This CDR3 contains 13 residues. V lost 4 bases and J lost 2, with 8 bases in between. Per the germline V gene, CDR1 is LNHDA and CDR2 is SQIVND (reference sequence). The CDR3 region has the DNA TGTGCCAGTAGTAGGGAAAGGAACTATGGCTACACCTTC. This sequence encodes CASSRERNYGYTF.

This chain links TRBV19 with TRBJ2-5; D may be TRBD2 (6 bases). CDR1 LNHDA and CDR2 SQIVND come from the germline V gene (reference sequence). The CDR3 is 14 amino acids. Trimming left V 7 bases short and J 9 bases short, with 21 bases between. CDR3 coding DNA: TGTGCCAGTAAACGTGCAGGCCTTTGGGGGGCCCAGTACTTC. Translation gives CASKRAGLWGAQYF.

This chain joins TRBV7-9 and TRBJ1-4; perhaps TRBD1 as D (5 bases). The CDR3 runs to 17 residues. CDR1 is SEHNR and CDR2 is FQNEAQ in the germline V gene (reference sequence). Deletions cut 4 bases from V and 4 bases from J, with 19 bases between. CDR3 bases: TGTGCCAGCAGCTCCGGACACCTGGTCCTACTTAATGAAAAACTGTTTTTT. Translation gives CASSSGHLVLLNEKLFF.

This rearrangement joins TRBV6-1 to TRBJ2-1; D unresolved. V dropped 6 bases and J dropped 5 bases, with 11 bases sitting between them. This CDR3 is 13 amino acids long. Germline CDR1 reads MNHNS; CDR2 reads SASEGT. The CDR3 DNA reads TGTGCCAGCAGAAAAAACACAGACAATGAGCAGTTCTTC. Residues: CASRKNTDNEQFF.

This sequence joins TRBV5-4 and TRBJ2-3; D possibly uses TRBD1 or TRBD2 (5 bases each). The CDR3 contains 17 residues. V was pared by 6 bases and J by 0 bases, with 20 bases between. Germline CDR1 SGHNT, CDR2 YYREEE (reference sequence). The CDR3, as DNA: TGTGCCAGCACCAATACCTGGGGGAGACCAAGCACAGATACGCAGTATTTT. Translation gives CASTNTWGRPSTDTQYF.

The rearrangement joins TRBV2 to TRBJ2-1; 8 bases are shared with TRBD1. V lost 6 bases to trimming and J lost 7 bases; unmatched junction nucleotides: 2. Looked up from germline, CDR1 is SNHLY and CDR2 is FYNNEI. This CDR3 is 12 amino acids long. The CDR3, as DNA: TGTGCCAGCAGGGGACAGGTAAATGAGCAGTTCTTC. Its protein product is CASRGQVNEQFF.

The genes are TRBV5-1 and TRBJ2-7, with D perhaps TRBD2 (5 bases). CDR3 length: 14 residues. V dropped 4 bases and J dropped 0 bases, with 11 bases sitting between them. Germline V gene lookup returns CDR1 SGHRS and CDR2 YFSETQ. Written as DNA, the CDR3 is TGCGCCAGCAGCCCCTCCGGGAACTCCTACGAGCAGTACTTC. This encodes CASSPSGNSYEQYF.

The rearrangement joins TRBV5-1 to TRBJ1-2, with TRBD1 matching over 8 bases. The V and J ends lost 4 bases and 4 bases, in that order; junction bases with no gene match: 3. Germline V gene data show CDR1 as SGHRS and CDR2 as YFSETQ. The CDR3 has 13 residues. This CDR3 is CASSQGQAYGYTF. The CDR3 bases are TGCGCCAGCAGCCAGGGACAGGCCTATGGCTACACCTTC.

CDR3 in DNA: TGTGCCAGCAGGGCAGAAGGGTCTGCCACTGAAGCTTTCTTT. Residues: CASRAEGSATEAFF. This chain links TRBV2 with TRBJ1-1; D is uncertain. The CDR3 runs 14 residues. Germline CDR1 SNHLY, CDR2 FYNNEI. The V gene lost 6 bases and the J gene lost 4 bases, with 15 bases spanning the gap.

The chain uses TRBV11-2 and TRBJ2-7; 13 bases agree with TRBD2. Germline CDR1 is SGHAT and CDR2 is FQNNGV. CDR3 size: 16 residues. V lost 0 bases to trimming and J lost 5 bases; unmatched junction nucleotides: 4. For the CDR3, the DNA is TGTGCCAGCAGCTTAGATGAACTAGCGGGAGGGCACGAGCAGTACTTC. Amino acids: CASSLDELAGGHEQYF. The full variable domain, in which reference TRBV11-2 and TRBJ2-7 provide the parts outside the CDR3, is EAGVAQSPRYKIIEKRQSVAFWCNPISGHATLYWYQQILGQGPKLLIQFQNNGVVDDSQLPKDRFSAERLKGVDSTLKIQPAKLEDSAVYLCASSLDELAGGHEQYFGPGTRLTVT.

This clone has only one observation. The rearrangement links TRBV28 to TRBJ2-1, with 9 bases matching TRBD2. Germline V gene lookup returns CDR1 MDHEN and CDR2 SYDVKM. Germline trimming cut 8 bases from V and 7 bases from J; bases unmatched to any gene: 9. The CDR3 runs 14 residues. CDR3 DNA sequence: TGTGCCAGCGGACGCGGGAGGGCCTTAAATGAGCAGTTCTTC. Encoded protein: CASGRGRALNEQFF.

The rearrangement uses TRBV5-4 and TRBJ1-3, with 7 bases fitting TRBD1. V dropped 1 base and J dropped 1; count of bases not matched to a gene: 5. This CDR3 comprises 16 residues. Per the germline V gene, CDR1 is SGHNT and CDR2 is YYREEE (reference sequence). The CDR3 sequence: CASSLTRGRSGNTIYF. The DNA for the CDR3 is TGTGCCAGCAGCTTGACGAGGGGGCGGTCTGGAAACACCATATATTTT.

V usage is TRBV19 and J usage is TRBJ2-2, with a weak D call TRBD2 (5 bases). CDR3 length: 14 residues. The germline V gene encodes CDR1 LNHDA and CDR2 SQIVND (reference sequence). The ends were cut back, 6 bases at V and 4 bases at J, with 12 bases in the middle. The CDR3 loop is CASRQRAGTGELFF. The CDR3 DNA reads TGTGCCAGTAGACAACGGGCGGGCACCGGGGAGCTGTTTTTT.

The chain links TRBV9 to TRBJ2-7; D is ambiguous. Per the germline V gene, CDR1 is SGDLS and CDR2 is YYNGEE. The CDR3 totals 13 residues. V lost 0 bases and J 3 bases, leaving 7 bases between the germline ends. The CDR3 DNA reads TGTGCCAGCAGCGTAGACGCAGACTACGAGCAGTACTTC. Its translation is CASSVDADYEQYF.